This T cell receptor (beta chain) comes out of a study of Graves' ophthalmopathy and Graves' hyperthyroidism. Study in general: Before any treatment, peripheral blood was taken at the initial diagnosis.

The CDR3 has 15 amino acids. V was shortened by 0 bases and J by 3 bases, with 12 bases between the two germline ends. CDR1 MNHNS and CDR2 SASEGT come from the germline V gene. This clonotype was counted many times. Antigen unknown. Study-wide findings and caveats: Prediction of ophthalmopathy progression reached about 71% sensitivity and about 72% specificity. Detection in blood was also observed for most expanded thyroid clonotypes above 0.001 frequency.

Investigators amplified TCR beta CDR3 regions from RNA transcripts. In the first round, RT-PCR was carried out with HTBI primers, and a multiplex PCR formed the second round. MiXCR, applied by TCRdb to the multiplex PCR reads, yields one record per CDR3 protein. The sample lists roughly 500,000 distinct CDR3 sequences; roughly 14% were seen once. The TCR comes from a woman aged 30 to 39 with Graves' ophthalmopathy. The V gene is TRBV6-1, the J gene TRBJ2-7, with D possibly matching TRBD2 (5 bases). Sequenced material: blood. The CDR3 DNA sequence: TGTGCCAGCAGTGAAGCGGATACTAGTCTCTACGAGCAGTACTTC. It translates to CASSEADTSLYEQYF.